The clone carrying this T cell receptor beta chain was counted at least ten times. Antigen: not known. These data come from a study of T-cell reconstitution after alpha-beta-depleted transplantation in children. General study results and limits: The authors attributed T-cell counts and diversity one year after transplant mostly to newly produced T cells.

Unique molecular identifiers were incorporated when the TCRbeta library was constructed. TCRdb reprocessed the PCR reads with MiXCR, giving one entry per CDR3 protein. Of 200,000 to 250,000 distinct CDR3 sequences in the sample, roughly 8.2% are singletons; the top ten hold 6% to 7%. The V end was cut by 1 base, the J end by 3 bases, with 7 bases between. The length of the CDR3 is 13 residues. The rearrangement links TRBV12-3 or TRBV12-4 to TRBJ2-7; D is unclear. The receptor comes from a male patient between 5 and 17 years old who had a stem cell transplant for acute lymphoblastic leukemia, so the T cells may come from the graft donor. The sample here was PBMCs, mostly from graft donor cells, taken 180 days after TCRalphabeta/CD19-depleted stem cell transplant. The CDR3 DNA follows: TGTGCCAGCAGTTTAGGGGAATACTACGAGCAGTACTTC. Its protein product is CASSLGEYYEQYF.